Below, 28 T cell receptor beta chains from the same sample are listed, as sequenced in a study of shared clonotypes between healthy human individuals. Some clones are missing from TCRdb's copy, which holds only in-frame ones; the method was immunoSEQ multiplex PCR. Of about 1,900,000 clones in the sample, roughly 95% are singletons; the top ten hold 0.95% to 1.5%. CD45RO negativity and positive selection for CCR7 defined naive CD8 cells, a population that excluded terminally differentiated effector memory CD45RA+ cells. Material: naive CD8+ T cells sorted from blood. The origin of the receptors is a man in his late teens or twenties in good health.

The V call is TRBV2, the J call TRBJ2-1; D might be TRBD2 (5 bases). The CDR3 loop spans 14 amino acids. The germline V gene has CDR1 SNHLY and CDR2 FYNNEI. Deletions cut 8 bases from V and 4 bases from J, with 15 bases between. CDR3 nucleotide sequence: TGTGCCAGCGGGAGAGTCTTTAGGTACAATGAGCAGTTCTTC. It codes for CASGRVFRYNEQFF.

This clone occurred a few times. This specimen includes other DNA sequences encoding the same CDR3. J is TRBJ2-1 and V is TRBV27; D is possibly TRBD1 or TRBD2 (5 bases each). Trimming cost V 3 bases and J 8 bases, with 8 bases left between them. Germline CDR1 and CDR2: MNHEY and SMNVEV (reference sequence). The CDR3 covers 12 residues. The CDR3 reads CASSLRGDEQFF. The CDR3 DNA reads TGTGCCAGCAGTTTGAGGGGAGATGAGCAGTTCTTC.

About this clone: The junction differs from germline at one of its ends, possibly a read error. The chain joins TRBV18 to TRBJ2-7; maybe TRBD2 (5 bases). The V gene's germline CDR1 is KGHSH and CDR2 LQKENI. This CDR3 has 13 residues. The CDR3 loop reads CASTPRDSYEQYF. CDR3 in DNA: TGTGCCAGCACACCTCGGGACTCCTACGAGCAGTACTTC.

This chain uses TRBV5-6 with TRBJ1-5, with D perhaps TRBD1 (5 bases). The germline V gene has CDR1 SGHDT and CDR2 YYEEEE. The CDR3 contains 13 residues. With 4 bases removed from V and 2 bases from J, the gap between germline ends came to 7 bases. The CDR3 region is CASSRGGNQPQHF. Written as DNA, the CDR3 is TGTGCCAGCAGCAGGGGCGGCAATCAGCCCCAGCATTTT.

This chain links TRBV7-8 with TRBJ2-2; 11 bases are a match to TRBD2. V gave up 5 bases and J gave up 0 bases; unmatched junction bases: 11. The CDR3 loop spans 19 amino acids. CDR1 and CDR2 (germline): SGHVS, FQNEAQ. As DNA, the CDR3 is TGTGCCAGCAGCACAGCCTGGCTAGCGGGAGGTACGAACACCGGGGAGCTGTTTTTT. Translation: CASSTAWLAGGTNTGELFF.

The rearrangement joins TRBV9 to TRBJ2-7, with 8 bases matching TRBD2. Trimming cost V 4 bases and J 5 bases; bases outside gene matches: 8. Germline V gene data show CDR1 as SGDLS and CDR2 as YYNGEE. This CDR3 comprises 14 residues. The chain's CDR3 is CASSFSGKLDEQYF. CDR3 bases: TGTGCCAGCAGCTTTAGCGGGAAACTCGACGAGCAGTACTTC. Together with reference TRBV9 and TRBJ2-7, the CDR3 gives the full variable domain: DSGVTQTPKHLITATGQRVTLRCSPRSGDLSVYWYQQSLDQGLQFLIQYYNGEERAKGNILERFSAQQFPDLHSELNLSSLELGDSALYFCASSFSGKLDEQYFGPGTRLTVT.

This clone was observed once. CDR3 DNA sequence: TGTGCTAGTGGTTTGGGGCTAGCGGGAAACACAGATACGCAGTATTTT. Translation: CASGLGLAGNTDTQYF. This chain uses TRBV12-5 with TRBJ2-3; 9 bases map to TRBD2. Per germline, CDR1 LGHNT and CDR2 FRNRAP. The CDR3 sequence is 16 residues long. After removal of 1 base from V and 2 bases from J, the junction contained 4 bases not matched to a gene.

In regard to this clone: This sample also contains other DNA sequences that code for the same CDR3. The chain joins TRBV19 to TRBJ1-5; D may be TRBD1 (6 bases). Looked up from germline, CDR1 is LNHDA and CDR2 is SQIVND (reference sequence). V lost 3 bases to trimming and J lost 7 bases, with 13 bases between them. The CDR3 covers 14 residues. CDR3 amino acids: CASSIVGGGQPQHF. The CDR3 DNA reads TGTGCCAGTAGTATTGTAGGGGGTGGACAGCCCCAGCATTTT.

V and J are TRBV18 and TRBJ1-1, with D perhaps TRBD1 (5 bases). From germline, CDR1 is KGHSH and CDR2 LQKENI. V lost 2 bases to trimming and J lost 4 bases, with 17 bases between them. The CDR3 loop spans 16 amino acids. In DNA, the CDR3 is TGTGCCAGCTCACCAACTAACGGGGGATCGGGCACTGAAGCTTTCTTT. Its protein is CASSPTNGGSGTEAFF.

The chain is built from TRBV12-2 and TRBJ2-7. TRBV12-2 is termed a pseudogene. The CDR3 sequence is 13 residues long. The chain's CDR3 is CASRRDVPYEQYF. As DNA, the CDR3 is TGTGCAAGTCGCCGGGACGTACCCTACGAGCAGTACTTC.

The CDR3 DNA follows: TGCGCCAGCAGCCATTACGCCGAGGGGTCGTACGAGCAGTACTTC. It specifies CASSHYAEGSYEQYF. The chain links TRBV4-1 to TRBJ2-7; D is possibly TRBD1 or TRBD2 (5 bases each). The CDR3 is 15 amino acids. V shed 3 bases and J shed 4 bases, with 16 bases lying between them. Germline CDR1 reads MGHRA; CDR2 reads YSYEKL.

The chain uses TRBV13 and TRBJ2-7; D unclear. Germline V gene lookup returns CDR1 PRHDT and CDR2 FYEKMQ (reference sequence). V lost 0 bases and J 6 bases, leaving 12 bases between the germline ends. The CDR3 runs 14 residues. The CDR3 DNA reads TGTGCCAGCAGCTTAGGATGGGAACAAGGCGAGCAGTACTTC. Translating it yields CASSLGWEQGEQYF.

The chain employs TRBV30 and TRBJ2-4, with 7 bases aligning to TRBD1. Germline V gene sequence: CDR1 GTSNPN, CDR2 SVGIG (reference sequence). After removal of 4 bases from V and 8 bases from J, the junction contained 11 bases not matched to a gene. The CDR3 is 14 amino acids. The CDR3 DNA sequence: TGTGCCTGGAATCCGACAGGGAAAGGCGACATTCAGTACTTC. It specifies CAWNPTGKGDIQYF.

The CDR3 DNA is TGTGCCAGCAGCTTGAGCGGGACAACAGAAAAACTGTTTTTT. As protein: CASSLSGTTEKLFF. This chain joins TRBV5-4 and TRBJ1-4; D may be TRBD1 (6 bases). CDR1 and CDR2 (germline): SGHNT, YYREEE (reference sequence). This CDR3 region has 14 residues. V gave up 1 base and J gave up 8 bases, with 12 bases separating them.

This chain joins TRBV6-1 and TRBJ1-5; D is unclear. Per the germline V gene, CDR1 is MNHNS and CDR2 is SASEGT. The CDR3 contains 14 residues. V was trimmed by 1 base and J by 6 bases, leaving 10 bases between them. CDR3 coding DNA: TGTGCCAGCAGTGAAGTCTGGGAGGGTCAGCCCCAGCATTTT. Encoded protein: CASSEVWEGQPQHF.

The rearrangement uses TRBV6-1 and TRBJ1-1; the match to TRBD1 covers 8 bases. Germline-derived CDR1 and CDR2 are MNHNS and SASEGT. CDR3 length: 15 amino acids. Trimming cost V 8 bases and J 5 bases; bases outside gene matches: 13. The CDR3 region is CASHKGQGAWTEAFF. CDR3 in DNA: TGTGCCAGCCATAAAGGTCAGGGGGCATGGACTGAAGCTTTCTTT.

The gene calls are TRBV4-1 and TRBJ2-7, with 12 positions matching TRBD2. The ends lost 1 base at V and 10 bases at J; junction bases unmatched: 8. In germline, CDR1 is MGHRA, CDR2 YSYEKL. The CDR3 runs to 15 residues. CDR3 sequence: CASSQGTSGTYPQYF. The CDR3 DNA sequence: TGCGCCAGCAGCCAAGGGACTAGCGGGACTTACCCCCAGTACTTC.

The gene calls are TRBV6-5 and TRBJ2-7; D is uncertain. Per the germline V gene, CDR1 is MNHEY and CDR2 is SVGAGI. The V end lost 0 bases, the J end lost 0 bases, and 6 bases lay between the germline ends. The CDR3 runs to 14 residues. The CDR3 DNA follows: TGTGCCAGCAGTTACTCGCGGTACTCCTACGAGCAGTACTTC. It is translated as CASSYSRYSYEQYF.

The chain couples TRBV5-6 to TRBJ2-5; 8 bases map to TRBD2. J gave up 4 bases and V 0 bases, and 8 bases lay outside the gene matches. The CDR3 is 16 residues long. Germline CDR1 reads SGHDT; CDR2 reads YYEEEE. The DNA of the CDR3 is TGTGCCAGCAGCTTGGCGCTCAGCGGGGGTAGAGAGACCCAGTACTTC. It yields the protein CASSLALSGGRETQYF.

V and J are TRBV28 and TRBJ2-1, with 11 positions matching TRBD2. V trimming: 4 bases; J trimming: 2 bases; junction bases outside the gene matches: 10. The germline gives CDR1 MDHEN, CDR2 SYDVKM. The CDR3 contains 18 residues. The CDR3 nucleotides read TGTGCCAGCAGTTCCTCCTTGGTAGCGGGGGGGCCCTACAATGAGCAGTTCTTC. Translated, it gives CASSSSLVAGGPYNEQFF.

The CDR3 here is CAWSADTTDTQYF. In DNA form, the CDR3 reads TGTGCCTGGAGTGCCGACACCACAGATACGCAGTATTTT. The chain combines TRBV30 with TRBJ2-3; no definite D call. V lost 1 base to trimming and J lost 2 bases, with 7 bases between them. The CDR3 has 13 amino acids. CDR1 is GTSNPN and CDR2 is SVGIG in the germline V gene (reference sequence).

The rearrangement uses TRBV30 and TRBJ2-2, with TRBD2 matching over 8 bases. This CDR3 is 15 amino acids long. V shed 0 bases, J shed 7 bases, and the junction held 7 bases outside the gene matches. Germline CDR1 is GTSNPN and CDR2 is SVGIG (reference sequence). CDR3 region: CAWSVLGAGVGELFF. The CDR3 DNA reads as TGTGCCTGGAGTGTACTAGGAGCGGGAGTCGGGGAGCTGTTTTTT.

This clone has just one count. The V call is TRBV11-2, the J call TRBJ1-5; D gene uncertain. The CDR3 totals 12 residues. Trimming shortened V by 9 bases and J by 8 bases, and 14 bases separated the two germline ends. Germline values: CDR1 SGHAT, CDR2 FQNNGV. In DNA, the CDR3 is TGTGCCAGGCTCATTTTTTTTAAGCCCCAGCATTTT. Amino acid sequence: CARLIFFKPQHF.

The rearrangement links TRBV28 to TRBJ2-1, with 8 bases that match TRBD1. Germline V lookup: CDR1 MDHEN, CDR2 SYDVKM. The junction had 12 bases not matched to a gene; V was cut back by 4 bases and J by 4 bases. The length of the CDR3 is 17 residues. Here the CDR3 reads CASSSRTGSSLYNEQFF. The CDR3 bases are TGTGCCAGCAGTTCTCGGACAGGGAGCTCCCTATACAATGAGCAGTTCTTC.

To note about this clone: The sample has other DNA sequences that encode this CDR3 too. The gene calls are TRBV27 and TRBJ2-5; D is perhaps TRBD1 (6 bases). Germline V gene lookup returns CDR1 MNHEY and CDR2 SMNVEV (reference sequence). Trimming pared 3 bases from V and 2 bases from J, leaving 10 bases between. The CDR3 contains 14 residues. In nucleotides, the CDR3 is TGTGCCAGCAGTTTGTCGACAGGACAAGAGACCCAGTACTTC. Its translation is CASSLSTGQETQYF.

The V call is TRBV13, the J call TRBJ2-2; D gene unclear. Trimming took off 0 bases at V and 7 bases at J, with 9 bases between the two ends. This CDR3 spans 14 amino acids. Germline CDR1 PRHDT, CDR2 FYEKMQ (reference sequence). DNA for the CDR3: TGTGCCAGCAGCTTAGGCGGGTTGAACGGGGAGCTGTTTTTT. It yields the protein CASSLGGLNGELFF. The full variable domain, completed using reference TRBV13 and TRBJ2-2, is AAGVIQSPRHLIKEKRETATLKCYPIPRHDTVYWYQQGPGQDPQFLISFYEKMQSDKGSIPDRFSAQQFSDYHSELNMSSLELGDSALYFCASSLGGLNGELFFGEGSRLTVL.

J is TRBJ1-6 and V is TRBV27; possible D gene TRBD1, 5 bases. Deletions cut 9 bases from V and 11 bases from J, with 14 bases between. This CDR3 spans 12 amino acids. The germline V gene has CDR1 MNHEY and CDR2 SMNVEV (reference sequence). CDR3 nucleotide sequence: TGTGCCAGTGGGGCGAAGGGGACACCCCTCCACTTT. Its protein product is CASGAKGTPLHF.

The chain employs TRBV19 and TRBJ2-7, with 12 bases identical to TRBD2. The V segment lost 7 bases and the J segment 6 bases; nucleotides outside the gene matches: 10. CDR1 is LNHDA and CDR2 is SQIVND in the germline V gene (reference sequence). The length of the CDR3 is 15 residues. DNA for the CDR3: TGTGCCAGTACCCCGCTAGCGGGAGGGGGTGGCGAGCAGTACTTC. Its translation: CASTPLAGGGGEQYF.